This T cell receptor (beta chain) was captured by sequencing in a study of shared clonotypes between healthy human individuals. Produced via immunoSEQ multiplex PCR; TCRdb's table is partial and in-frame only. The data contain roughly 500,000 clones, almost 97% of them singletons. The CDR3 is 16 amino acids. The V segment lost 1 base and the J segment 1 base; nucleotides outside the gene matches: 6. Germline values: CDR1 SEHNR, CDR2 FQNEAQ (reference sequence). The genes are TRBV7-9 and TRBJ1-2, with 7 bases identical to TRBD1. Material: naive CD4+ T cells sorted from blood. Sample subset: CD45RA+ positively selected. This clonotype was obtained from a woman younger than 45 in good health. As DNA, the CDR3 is TGTGCCAGCAGCTTAGGTCCCTCAGGGGGTAACTATGGCTACACCTTC. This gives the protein CASSLGPSGGNYGYTF.